This TCR beta chain was captured by sequencing in a study of OX40 agonist ivuxolimab in advanced cancers. As for the study in general: In this cohort, patients received ivuxolimab, an agonistic anti-OX40 (CD134) antibody.

Study-wide points: Clones of CD4+ and CD8+ blood T cells grew by week 6 at doses of 0.1 to 3.0 mg/kg. Among T cells, CD8+ cells averaged more expanded clones than CD4+ cells.

Assay used: immunoSEQ multiplex PCR; TCRdb lists only in-frame clones, some missing. The repertoire has tens of thousands of clones, approximately 80% of them found once; the top ten carry roughly 1.2%. This clone has a handful of counts. Its antigen remains unidentified. The cohort excluded patients with autoimmune disease history or systemic immunosuppression. The origin of this receptor is an adult with an advanced solid tumor such as melanoma, head and neck, liver or kidney cancer. This material consisted of CD4+ or CD8+ T cells sorted from blood, taken in a trial of the OX40 agonist ivuxolimab.

The CDR3 coding sequence is TGTGCCAGCAGTTACTCCGGGGGTAGAGAGACCCAGTACTTC. Translation gives CASSYSGGRETQYF. The chain uses TRBV6-5 and TRBJ2-5, with D possibly TRBD2 on 6 matching bases. Trimming stripped 0 bases from V and 4 bases from J, with 9 bases between. Germline CDR1 and CDR2: MNHEY and SVGAGI. CDR3 length: 14 residues.